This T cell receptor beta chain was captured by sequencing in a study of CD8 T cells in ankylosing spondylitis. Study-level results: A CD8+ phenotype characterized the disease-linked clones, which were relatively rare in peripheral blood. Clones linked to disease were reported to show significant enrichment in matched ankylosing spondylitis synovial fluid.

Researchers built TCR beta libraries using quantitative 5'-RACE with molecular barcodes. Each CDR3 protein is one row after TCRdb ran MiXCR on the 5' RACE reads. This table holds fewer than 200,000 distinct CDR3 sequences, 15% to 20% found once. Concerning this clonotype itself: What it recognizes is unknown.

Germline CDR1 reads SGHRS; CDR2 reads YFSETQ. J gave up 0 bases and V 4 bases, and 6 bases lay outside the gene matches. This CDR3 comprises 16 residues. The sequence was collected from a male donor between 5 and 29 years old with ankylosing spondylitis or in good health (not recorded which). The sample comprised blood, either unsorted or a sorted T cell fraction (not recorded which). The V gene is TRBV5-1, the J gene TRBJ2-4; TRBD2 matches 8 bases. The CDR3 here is CASSARAGVAKNIQYF. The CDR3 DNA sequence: TGCGCCAGCAGCGCCCGAGCGGGAGTAGCCAAAAACATTCAGTACTTC.